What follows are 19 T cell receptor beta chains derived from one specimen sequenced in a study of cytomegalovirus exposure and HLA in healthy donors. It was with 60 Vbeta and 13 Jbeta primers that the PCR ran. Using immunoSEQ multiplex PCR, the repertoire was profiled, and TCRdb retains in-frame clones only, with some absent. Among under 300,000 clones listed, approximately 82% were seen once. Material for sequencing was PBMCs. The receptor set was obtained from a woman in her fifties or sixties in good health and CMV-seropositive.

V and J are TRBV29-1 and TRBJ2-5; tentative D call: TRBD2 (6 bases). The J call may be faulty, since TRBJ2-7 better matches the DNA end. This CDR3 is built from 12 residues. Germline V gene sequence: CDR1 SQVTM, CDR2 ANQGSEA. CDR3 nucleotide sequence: TGCAGCGTTCGGGGGAGCTCCTACGAGCAGTACTTC. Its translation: CSVRGSSYEQYF.

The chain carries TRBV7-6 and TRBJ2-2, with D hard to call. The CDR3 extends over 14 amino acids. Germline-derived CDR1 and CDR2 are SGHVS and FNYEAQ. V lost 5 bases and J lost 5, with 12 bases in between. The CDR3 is CASSLLTRTGELFF. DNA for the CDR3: TGTGCCAGCAGCCTGCTGACTCGGACCGGGGAGCTGTTTTTT.

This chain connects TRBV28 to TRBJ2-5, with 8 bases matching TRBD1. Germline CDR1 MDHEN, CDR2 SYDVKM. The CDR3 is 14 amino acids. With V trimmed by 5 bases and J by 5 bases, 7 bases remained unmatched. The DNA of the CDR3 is TGTGCCAGCAGTCCCCCGGACAGGGTGGAGACCCAGTACTTC. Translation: CASSPPDRVETQYF.

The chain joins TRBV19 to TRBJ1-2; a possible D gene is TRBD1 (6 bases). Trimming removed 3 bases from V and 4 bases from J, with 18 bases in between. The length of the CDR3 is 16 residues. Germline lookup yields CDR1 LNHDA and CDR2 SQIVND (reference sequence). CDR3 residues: CASSIQGPTKSYGYTF. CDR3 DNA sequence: TGTGCCAGTAGTATTCAGGGGCCAACGAAGAGCTATGGCTACACCTTC.

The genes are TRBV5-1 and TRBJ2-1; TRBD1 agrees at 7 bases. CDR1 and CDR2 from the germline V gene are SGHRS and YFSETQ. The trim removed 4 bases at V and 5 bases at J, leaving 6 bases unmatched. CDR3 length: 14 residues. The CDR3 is CASSVSGQNNEQFF. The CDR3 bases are TGCGCCAGCAGCGTATCGGGACAGAACAATGAGCAGTTCTTC.

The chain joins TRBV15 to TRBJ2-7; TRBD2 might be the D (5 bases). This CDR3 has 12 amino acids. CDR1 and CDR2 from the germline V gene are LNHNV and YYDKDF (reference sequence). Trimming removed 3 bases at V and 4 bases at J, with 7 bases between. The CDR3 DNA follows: TGTGCCACCAGCAGGGACTCTTACGAGCAGTACTTC. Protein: CATSRDSYEQYF. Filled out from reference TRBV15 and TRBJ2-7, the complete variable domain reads DAMVIQNPRYQVTQFGKPVTLSCSQTLNHNVMYWYQQKSSQAPKLLFHYYDKDFNNEADTPDNFQSRRPNTSFCFLDIRSPGLGDTAMYLCATSRDSYEQYFGPGTRLTVT.

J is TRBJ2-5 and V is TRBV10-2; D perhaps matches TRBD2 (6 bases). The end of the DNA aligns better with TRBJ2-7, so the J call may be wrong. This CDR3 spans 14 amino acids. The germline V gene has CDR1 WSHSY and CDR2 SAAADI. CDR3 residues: CASSSGRRAYEQYF. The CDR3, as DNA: TGCGCCAGCAGTTCCGGGAGACGCGCCTACGAGCAGTACTTC.

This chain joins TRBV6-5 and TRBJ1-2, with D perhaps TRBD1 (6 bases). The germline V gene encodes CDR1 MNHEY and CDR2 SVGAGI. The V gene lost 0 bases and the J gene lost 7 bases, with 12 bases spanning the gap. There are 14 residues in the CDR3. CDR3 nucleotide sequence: TGTGCCAGCAGTTACTCGGGGGGGGCAGGTGGCTACACCTTC. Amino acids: CASSYSGGAGGYTF.

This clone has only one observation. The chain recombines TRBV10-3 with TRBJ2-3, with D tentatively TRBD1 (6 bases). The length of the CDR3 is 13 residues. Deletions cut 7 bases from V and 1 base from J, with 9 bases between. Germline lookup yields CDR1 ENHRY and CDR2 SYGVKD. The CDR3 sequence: CAITGAGTDTQYF. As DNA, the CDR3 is TGTGCCATCACAGGGGCTGGCACAGATACGCAGTATTTT.

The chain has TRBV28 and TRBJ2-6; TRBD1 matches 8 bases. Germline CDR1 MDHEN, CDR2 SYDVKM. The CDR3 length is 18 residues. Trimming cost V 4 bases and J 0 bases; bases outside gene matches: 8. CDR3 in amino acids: CASSSWTGRGSGANVLTF. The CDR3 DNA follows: TGTGCCAGCAGTTCCTGGACAGGGCGGGGCTCTGGGGCCAACGTCCTGACTTTC.

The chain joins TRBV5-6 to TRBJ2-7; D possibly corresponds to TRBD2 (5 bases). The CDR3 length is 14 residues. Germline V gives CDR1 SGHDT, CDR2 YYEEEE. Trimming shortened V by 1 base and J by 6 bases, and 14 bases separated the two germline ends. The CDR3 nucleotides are TGTGCCAGCAGCTTGTGGACTGGACGGCCCGAGCAGTACTTC. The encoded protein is CASSLWTGRPEQYF. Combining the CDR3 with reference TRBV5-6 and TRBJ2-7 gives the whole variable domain DAGVTQSPTHLIKTRGQQVTLRCSPKSGHDTVSWYQQALGQGPQFIFQYYEEEERQRGNFPDRFSGHQFPNYSSELNVNALLLGDSALYLCASSLWTGRPEQYFGPGTRLTVT.

Written as DNA, the CDR3 is TGCGCCAGCAGCTTGGAGGGGCGCTCTGGAAACACCATATATTTT. This codes for CASSLEGRSGNTIYF. V and J are TRBV5-1 and TRBJ1-3, with D maybe TRBD1 (5 bases). The CDR3 contains 15 residues. V was clipped by 0 bases and J by 0 bases, with 7 bases between them. The germline V gene encodes CDR1 SGHRS and CDR2 YFSETQ.

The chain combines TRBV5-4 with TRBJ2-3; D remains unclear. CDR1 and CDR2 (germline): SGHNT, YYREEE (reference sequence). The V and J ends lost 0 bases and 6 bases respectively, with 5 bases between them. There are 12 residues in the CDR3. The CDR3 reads CASSLDEDTQYF. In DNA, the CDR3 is TGTGCCAGCAGCTTGGATGAGGATACGCAGTATTTT.

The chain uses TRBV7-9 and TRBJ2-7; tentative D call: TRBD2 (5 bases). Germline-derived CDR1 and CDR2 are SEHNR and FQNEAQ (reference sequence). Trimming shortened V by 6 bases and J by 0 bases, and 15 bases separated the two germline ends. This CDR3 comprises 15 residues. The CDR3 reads CASSSISGNSYEQYF. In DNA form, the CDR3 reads TGTGCCAGCAGTTCTATAAGCGGAAACTCCTACGAGCAGTACTTC.

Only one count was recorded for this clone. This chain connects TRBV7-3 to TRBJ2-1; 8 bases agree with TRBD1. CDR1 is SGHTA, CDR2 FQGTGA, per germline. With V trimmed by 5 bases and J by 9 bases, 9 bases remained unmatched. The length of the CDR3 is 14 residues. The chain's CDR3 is CASSPGTGHGEQFF. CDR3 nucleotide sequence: TGTGCCAGCAGCCCCGGGACAGGACATGGTGAGCAGTTCTTC.

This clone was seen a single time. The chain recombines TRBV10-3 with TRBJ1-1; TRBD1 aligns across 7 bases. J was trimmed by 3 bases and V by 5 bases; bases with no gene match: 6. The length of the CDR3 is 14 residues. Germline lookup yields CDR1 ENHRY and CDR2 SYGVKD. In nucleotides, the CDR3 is TGTGCCATCAGTTTGGGGACAGAGTACACTGAAGCTTTCTTT. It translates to CAISLGTEYTEAFF.

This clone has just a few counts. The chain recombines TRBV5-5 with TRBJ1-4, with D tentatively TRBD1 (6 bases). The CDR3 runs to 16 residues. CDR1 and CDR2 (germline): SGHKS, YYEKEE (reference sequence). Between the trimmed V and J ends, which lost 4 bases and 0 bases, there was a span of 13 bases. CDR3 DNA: TGTGCCAGCAGCCATGGACAGAAAGCAACTAATGAAAAACTGTTTTTT. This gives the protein CASSHGQKATNEKLFF.

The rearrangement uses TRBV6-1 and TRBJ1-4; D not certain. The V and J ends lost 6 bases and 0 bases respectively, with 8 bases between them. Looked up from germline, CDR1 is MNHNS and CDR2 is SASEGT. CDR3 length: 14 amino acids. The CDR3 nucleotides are TGTGCCAGCAGAGCCACTGCAACTAATGAAAAACTGTTTTTT. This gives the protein CASRATATNEKLFF.

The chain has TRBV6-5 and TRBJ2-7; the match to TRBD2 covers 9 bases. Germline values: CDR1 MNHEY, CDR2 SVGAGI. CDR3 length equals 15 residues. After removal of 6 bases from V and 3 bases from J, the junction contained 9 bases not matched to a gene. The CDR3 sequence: CASRETSGLLYEQYF. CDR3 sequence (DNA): TGTGCCAGCAGGGAGACTAGCGGACTACTCTACGAGCAGTACTTC.